The present TCR beta chain was sequenced within a study of T cells in Graves' hyperthyroidism and ophthalmopathy (dated by TCRdb to the late 2010s). At the level of the whole study: Peripheral blood was collected at initial diagnosis, before any treatment. To identify TCR V-J signatures that set the groups apart, the researchers used a discovery cohort of more than 95 patients, made up of around 42 with Graves' ophthalmopathy and 57 with stable Graves' hyperthyroidism. Prospective prediction of ophthalmopathy was tested in an independent validation cohort consisting of 18 to 20 hyperthyroidism patients and 17 patients who later progressed to ophthalmopathy. The roughly 91 discovery patients were randomly divided into training and test sets at a 7:3 ratio. In addition, the study compared T-cell repertoires in thyroid tissue and in blood from several Graves' hyperthyroidism patients. Once sampling was done, hyperthyroidism patients were given methimazole at a starting dose of 30 mg daily, whereas ophthalmopathy patients were given high-dose intravenous methylprednisolone. According to the paper, TCR Vbeta CDR3 sequencing was carried out on some 140 peripheral blood samples, which came from under 50 ophthalmopathy, under 80 hyperthyroidism and about 17 progressor patients. Results and caveats for the whole study, not just this receptor: Most expanded thyroid clonotypes (frequency above 0.001) were also detected in blood, a finding suggesting that blood repertoires may reflect thyroid immune responses. In cross-validation, a model built on a 13 V-J signature told ophthalmopathy apart from stable hyperthyroidism with under 90% sensitivity and roughly 83% specificity, and in testing the same model reached 80%/75%. In validation, progression to ophthalmopathy was predicted by the model with more than 65% sensitivity and 72.22% specificity, a median of approximately 6.5 months before onset. Sample size was not statistically predetermined, and investigators were not blinded to group allocation.

The germline V gene (reference sequence) gives CDR1 as DFQATT and CDR2 as SNEGSKA. The CDR3 starts with the cysteine, ends with the phenylalanine, and has 11 residues. The kept DNA is CDR3 alone, 33 bases in frame from the first base. The V and J ends are trimmed by 4 bases and 7 bases, leaving 11 bases between them. This clonotype was recorded many times. Its antigen remains unidentified. No base quality information exists; no much larger clone differs at one position. TCR beta CDR3 regions were amplified from RNA transcripts. For the first round of RT-PCR on the TCR CDR3, the HTBI primer set was used together with the Qiagen OneStep RT-PCR kit. The libraries were constructed in a second round of multiplex PCR and then size-selected and purified. Libraries were sequenced paired-end with 100 bp reads on an Illumina HiSeq2000. The authors' pipeline ran thus. SOAPnuke was used to process the raw data, throwing out any read that contained adapters or uncalled bases, had a mean Phred below 15, or lacked an exact constant-primer or identifier match. High-quality paired reads were merged with COPE v1.2.5, and unique nucleotide sequences were defined as clonotypes. Clonotypes were aligned to IMGT TRBV, TRBD and TRBJ reference segments using MiTCR v1.1. Only V-J combinations with frequency above 0.0001, covering 99% to 99.2% of repertoires, were analysed. The TCS score was defined as the ratio of F50 (clonal expansion) to E x V (chaos), calculated using BLOSUM62-based TCRdist between CDR3 peptides within each V-J. Welch's t-statistics and random forest reduced fewer than 550 V-J features to roughly 13, which were used in a naive Bayes classifier (R e1071). TCRdb took the public reads, trimmed them with fastp at Q25, ran MiXCR for clone calling and kept in-frame beta chains. Merged by CDR3 protein, the rows form single entries marked with the most common genes and DNA. Here the V and J calls rest on TCRdb's processing, not on the authors' analysis. Counted in this sample were roughly 180,000 distinct CDR3 sequences; around 15% of them appeared once. Roughly 32% of the sample belongs to the ten largest clones.

Stable Graves' hyperthyroidism was defined as no progression to ophthalmopathy during 18 months of follow-up. Hyperthyroidism patients were newly diagnosed, with disease duration under 2 months, and aged 18 to 65 years. The study excluded patients with uncontrolled infections, other autoimmune diseases, pregnancy or lactation. Clinical symptoms, serum thyroxine and TRAb, thyroid ultrasound, and orbital computed tomography formed the basis for the diagnoses. PBMCs were separated from over 9 ml of fresh peripheral blood using Ficoll-Paque density gradient centrifugation. Total RNA was extracted with Trizol reagent, and quality was checked on an Agilent 2100 Bioanalyzer.

This clonotype originated in a woman aged 50 to 65 with Graves' hyperthyroidism. The chain is made from TRBV20-1 and TRBJ2-7; 6 matching bases give a weak D call of TRBD2. The sequencing input was blood. The CDR3 region: CSAISAGEQYF. The nucleotides are TGCAGTGCTATATCGGCGGGGGAGCAGTACTTC.